This T cell receptor (beta chain) came from a study of cytomegalovirus exposure and HLA in healthy donors. The germline V gene encodes CDR1 SGHKS and CDR2 YYEKEE (reference sequence). The CDR3 loop spans 15 amino acids. Trimming pared 4 bases from V and 4 bases from J, leaving 17 bases between. Both 60 Vbeta primers and 13 Jbeta primers went into the PCR. Profiled with immunoSEQ multiplex PCR; TCRdb holds only in-frame clones, not every one. This table has about 160,000 clones, roughly 79% appearing once. This TCR derives from a woman aged 50 to 65 in good health and CMV-seronegative. The gene calls are TRBV5-5 and TRBJ2-5; D call uncertain. Specimen: PBMCs. The CDR3 is CASSGGPTLGETQYF. The DNA for the CDR3 is TGTGCCAGCAGCGGCGGTCCCACGTTGGGAGAGACCCAGTACTTC.